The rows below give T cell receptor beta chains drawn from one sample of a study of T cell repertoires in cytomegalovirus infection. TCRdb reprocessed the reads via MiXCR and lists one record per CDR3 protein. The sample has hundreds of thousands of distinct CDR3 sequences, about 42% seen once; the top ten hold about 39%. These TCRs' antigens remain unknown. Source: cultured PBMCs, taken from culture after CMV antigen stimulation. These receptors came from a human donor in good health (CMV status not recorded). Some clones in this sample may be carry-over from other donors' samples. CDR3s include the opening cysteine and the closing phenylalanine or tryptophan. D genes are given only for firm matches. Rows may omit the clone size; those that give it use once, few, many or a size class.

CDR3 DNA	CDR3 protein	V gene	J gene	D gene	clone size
TGTGCCAGCAGTTACTCCGGCCCATCGGATGAGCAGTTCTTC	CASSYSGPSDEQFF	TRBV6-5	TRBJ2-1	-	few
TGTGCCAGCAGCCCGAGCGGTGCACCCGGGGAGCTGTTTTTT	CASSPSGAPGELFF	TRBV7-2	TRBJ2-2	-	many
TGTGCCAGCAGCCCATCGTTTGCAGGGTCTTATGGCTACACCTTC	CASSPSFAGSYGYTF	TRBV7-6	TRBJ1-2	-	few
TGTGCCATCAGATCTAGCGGGGGGCAAGGAGAGACCCAGTACTTC	CAIRSSGGQGETQYF	TRBV10-3	TRBJ2-5	TRBD2	few
TGTGCCAGCAGTTTAGAGGGGGGCGGCTATGGCTACACCTTC	CASSLEGGGYGYTF	TRBV28	TRBJ1-2	-	-
TGTGCCAGCAGCTTATACGGGGGGGTAACGGCTGAAGCTTTCTTT	CASSLYGGVTAEAFF	TRBV7-8	TRBJ1-1	-	-
TGCAGTGCCCGACAGGGGCCAGGCAATCAGCCCCAGCATTTT	CSARQGPGNQPQHF	TRBV20-1	TRBJ1-5	TRBD1	few
TGTGCCAGCAGCTTGTCGCGTTTGGCAGATTACACCGGGGAGCTGTTTTTT	CASSLSRLADYTGELFF	TRBV5-5	TRBJ2-2	-	-
TGTGCCAGCAGTTATTTAGGACGGTCTGGGGCCAACGTCCTGACTTTC	CASSYLGRSGANVLTF	TRBV6-2/TRBV6-3	TRBJ2-6	-	-
TGTGCCAGCAGCCAAGCCAGGGCTGGAACTGAAGCTTTCTTT	CASSQARAGTEAFF	TRBV14	TRBJ1-1	-	-
TGTGCCAGCAGCCCCCGGACAGGAGGGCTCTACAATGAGCAGTTCTTC	CASSPRTGGLYNEQFF	TRBV27	TRBJ2-1	-	few
TGTGCCAGCAGCCGTGGGACTAGCGGGACCTACAATGAGCAGTTCTTC	CASSRGTSGTYNEQFF	TRBV5-4	TRBJ2-1	TRBD2	few
TGTGCCACCAGCACCTCTCGGGGCACAGATACGCAGTATTTT	CATSTSRGTDTQYF	TRBV15	TRBJ2-3	-	-
TGTGCCAGCAGCCGACGGGGGGCAGATACGCAGTATTTT	CASSRRGADTQYF	TRBV6-2/TRBV6-3	TRBJ2-3	TRBD2	few
TGTGCCAGTAGTCCCATATCGGGCCCCAATCAGCCCCAGCATTTT	CASSPISGPNQPQHF	TRBV19	TRBJ1-5	-	-
TGTGCCAGCAGTTACTCATGGGGGACGAGTGAAGCTTTCTTT	CASSYSWGTSEAFF	TRBV6-5	TRBJ1-1	-	-
TGTGCCAGCAGTTCAACTCGATCAGCGGGAGGATCAGATACGCAGTATTTT	CASSSTRSAGGSDTQYF	TRBV6-6	TRBJ2-3	TRBD2	-
TGTGCCAGCAGCTTAGGAATGAACGAGCAGTACTTC	CASSLGMNEQYF	TRBV11-2	TRBJ2-7	-	few
TGTGCCAGCAGCCCCCGACCGGGCAGCTCCTACGAGCAGTACTTC	CASSPRPGSSYEQYF	TRBV7-2	TRBJ2-7	-	many
TGTGCCAGCAATAACGGGAATCAGCCCCAGCATTTT	CASNNGNQPQHF	TRBV12-3/TRBV12-4	TRBJ1-5	-	-
TGCGCCAGCAGCCCCAAAACTACCCTGATCGGGGTCACTAATGAAAAACTGTTTTTT	CASSPKTTLIGVTNEKLFF	TRBV4-1	TRBJ1-4	-	few
TGTGCCAGCAGTTACTTTCCTTCAGGGGGGTATAGCAATCAGCCCCAGCATTTT	CASSYFPSGGYSNQPQHF	TRBV6-6	TRBJ1-5	TRBD1	few
TGTGCCAGCAGCTTCCTCGGGCCTTCGGATGAGCAGTTCTTC	CASSFLGPSDEQFF	TRBV7-8	TRBJ2-1	-	-
TGTGCCAGCTCCCCCCGACAGGGACTTAACTATGGCTACACCTTC	CASSPRQGLNYGYTF	TRBV28	TRBJ1-2	TRBD1	-
TGTGCCACTGGGACAGGACGGGTCACTGAAGCTTTCTTT	CATGTGRVTEAFF	TRBV6-2/TRBV6-3	TRBJ1-1	TRBD1	few
TGTGCCAGCAGCTCAGCGGACCGAGATGCAGACGAGCAGTACTTC	CASSSADRDADEQYF	TRBV7-9	TRBJ2-7	-	-
TGTGCCAGCAGGAGAGACAGGGCCGAGAACACTGAAGCTTTCTTT	CASRRDRAENTEAFF	TRBV9	TRBJ1-1	TRBD1	-
TGTGCCAGTAGTATAGACGTGGGACAGGCCCAGGTCAATGATAAACCCCAGCATTTT	CASSIDVGQAQVNDKPQHF	TRBV19	TRBJ1-5	TRBD1	-
TGTGCCAGCAGCTTTCAAGCGGGGGGATACAATGAGCAGTTCTTC	CASSFQAGGYNEQFF	TRBV7-2	TRBJ2-1	TRBD2	many
TGTGCCAGTAGTATGGGCCTCAGGATACTCGATGAAAAACTGTTTTTT	CASSMGLRILDEKLFF	TRBV19	TRBJ1-4	-	-
TGCAGTGCTACTGACGAAGGGTACAATGAGCAGTTCTTC	CSATDEGYNEQFF	TRBV20-1	TRBJ2-1	-	-
TGTGCCAGCAGCTTATCAGCCGGCTACGAGCAGTACTTC	CASSLSAGYEQYF	TRBV7-2	TRBJ2-7	-	few
TGTGCCAGCAGCACAAATTCTAGAAACATTCAGTACTTC	CASSTNSRNIQYF	TRBV6-8	TRBJ2-4	-	-
TGTGCCAGCACTTGGGGGAATGAGCAGTTCTTC	CASTWGNEQFF	TRBV6-2/TRBV6-3	TRBJ2-1	-	-
TGTGCCAGCAGCTTATGGACTAGCGGAACTTTCGGGACCCAGTACTTC	CASSLWTSGTFGTQYF	TRBV7-8	TRBJ2-5	TRBD2	few
TGCAGCGTCCAAGGGGGCGCCTACGAGCAGTACTTC	CSVQGGAYEQYF	TRBV29-1	TRBJ2-7	TRBD1	once
TGTGCCAGCAGCCCCGGGGGGCGGGGGACCTTCACAGATACGCAGTATTTT	CASSPGGRGTFTDTQYF	TRBV12-3/TRBV12-4	TRBJ2-3	-	few
TGTGCCAGCACCTTTTCCCCGGGGCACTCCTACGAGCAGTACTTC	CASTFSPGHSYEQYF	TRBV7-2	TRBJ2-7	-	many
TGTGCCAGCAGGAGGGGAAATGAAGCTTTCTTT	CASRRGNEAFF	TRBV6-6	TRBJ1-1	-	-
TGTGCCAGCAGCTCCTCCCCTATGAGGCTAAATTCACCCCTCCACTTT	CASSSSPMRLNSPLHF	TRBV11-2	TRBJ1-6	-	once
TGTGCCAGTAGTGAAGGCTGGGGGAGCTACGAGCAGTATTTC	CASSEGWGSYEQYF	TRBV19	TRBJ2-7	-	-
TGTGCCAGTTTACAGGATACAACGAACACTGAAGCTTTCTTT	CASLQDTTNTEAFF	TRBV19	TRBJ1-1	-	few
TGCAGCGTTGAGGATTGGCCCGACAATGAGCAGTTCTTC	CSVEDWPDNEQFF	TRBV29-1	TRBJ2-1	-	-
TGTGCCACACGGACTAGCGGGAGGGCCGGCTCCTACAATGAGCAGTTCTTC	CATRTSGRAGSYNEQFF	TRBV6-5	TRBJ2-1	TRBD2	-
TGTGCCAGCAGTGAAGCGGCCCGGGAGCAGTACTTC	CASSEAAREQYF	TRBV6-1	TRBJ2-7	-	few
TGTGCCAGCAGTCCCCGACCGACCGACAGGGACCACTACGAGCAGTACTTC	CASSPRPTDRDHYEQYF	TRBV6-2/TRBV6-3	TRBJ2-7	TRBD1	-
TGCGCCAGCAGCTTTAGACTAGCGGGGGGCATCTCCTACAATGAGCAGTTCTTC	CASSFRLAGGISYNEQFF	TRBV4-1	TRBJ2-1	TRBD2	once
TGTGCCAGCAGCCAAGGATACGGATACTACGAGCAGTACTTC	CASSQGYGYYEQYF	TRBV7-2	TRBJ2-7	-	few
TGTGCCAGCAGCTTGGAGTATGACAGTAGCTATGGCTACACCTTC	CASSLEYDSSYGYTF	TRBV5-6	TRBJ1-2	-	few
TGTGCCAGCGGACTGGACCCCACAGATACGCAGTATTTT	CASGLDPTDTQYF	TRBV14	TRBJ2-3	-	-
TGTGCCAGCAGTTACCCTGAAGGGACTGGAAATAATGAAAAACTGTTTTTT	CASSYPEGTGNNEKLFF	TRBV6-6	TRBJ1-4	-	few
TGTGCCAGCAGCTCTCCTTTCGGCGGCTCGAACACCGGGGAGCTGTTTTTT	CASSSPFGGSNTGELFF	TRBV11-2	TRBJ2-2	-	-
TGTGCCAGCAGCTTATATTGGGGTATAGTTGGAAACACCATATATTTT	CASSLYWGIVGNTIYF	TRBV7-2	TRBJ1-3	-	-
TGTGCCAGCAGCCTTTACGAAACCTCGGGAGGGACTGAAGCTTTCTTT	CASSLYETSGGTEAFF	TRBV7-2	TRBJ1-1	-	-
TGTGCCAGCACCTCGGGACAGGGCGTTCAGCCCCAGCATTTT	CASTSGQGVQPQHF	TRBV6-2/TRBV6-3	TRBJ1-5	TRBD1	-
TGTGCCAGCAGCTTGGGGAGCTTAACAGTCCCCACTGAAGCTTTCTTT	CASSLGSLTVPTEAFF	TRBV5-5	TRBJ1-1	-	many
TGTGCCAGCAGCTTGGGCCTATTGGGCGAGCAGTACTTC	CASSLGLLGEQYF	TRBV7-2	TRBJ2-7	-	few
TGTGCCAGCAGTTCAGTTGGGGGGATCACTGAAGCTTTCTTT	CASSSVGGITEAFF	TRBV12-3/TRBV12-4	TRBJ1-1	-	few
TGTGCCAGCAACCCACCGGGGCTAAATGAAAAACTGTTTTTT	CASNPPGLNEKLFF	TRBV12-3/TRBV12-4	TRBJ1-4	-	-
TGTGCCAGCAGTTACTCGGGACGCCTGGCCTACGAGCAGTACTTC	CASSYSGRLAYEQYF	TRBV6-2/TRBV6-3	TRBJ2-7	-	few